This T cell receptor beta chain was profiled in a study of molecular identifiers for immune sequencing clone quantification. This clonotype was counted between two and nine times. The length of the CDR3 is 13 residues. Per the germline V gene, CDR1 is LNHDA and CDR2 is SQIVND (reference sequence). The V segment lost 8 bases and the J segment 2 bases; nucleotides outside the gene matches: 2. Previously described methods and listed TCR primers produced bulk TCR libraries. TCRdb analysed the PCR reads with MiXCR anew, one entry per CDR3 protein. This sample yields about 36,000 distinct CDR3 sequences, of which 19% are seen a single time; about 1.2% belongs to the top ten.

V usage is TRBV19 and J usage is TRBJ2-2, with 7 bases identical to TRBD2. The specimen was naive CD8+ T cells from blood, with Jurkat cell RNA spiked in. Subset in this sample: FACS-sorted CD8+CD4-CCR7+CD45RA+ naive T cells. This TCR was sampled from a human donor in good health. Some libraries in this study had Jurkat cell RNA spiked in. CDR3: CASGGGNTGELFF. CDR3 sequence (DNA): TGTGCCAGTGGCGGGGGAAACACCGGGGAGCTGTTTTTT.